A selection of T cell receptor beta chains follows, all from one sample in a study of shared clonotypes between healthy human individuals. The method was immunoSEQ multiplex PCR; TCRdb's version includes in-frame clones alone and lacks a portion of them. The sample includes over a million clones, roughly 96% of them seen just once. The sequenced material came from naive CD4+ T cells sorted from blood. The source is a man aged 25 to 40 in good health. Each CDR3 is given with its conserved first and last residue. A D gene is named only where the DNA matches it firmly. Clone size is shown for a subset of rows, as once, few, many or a class of expanded clone.

>.|15|.|TRBJ1-5|TRBV30
TGTGCCTGGACCCAAGGTGGCAGGCGTTTTTCGCCCCAGCATTTT
CAWTQGGRRFSPQHF
>once|14|.|TRBJ2-2|TRBV5-1
TGCGCCAGCAGCCCCCAAGCGAACACCGGGGAGCTGTTTTTT
CASSPQANTGELFF
>.|14|TRBD2|TRBJ2-3|TRBV9
TGTGCCAGCAGCCCCGGGAGGGCGGGCGATACGCAGTATTTT
CASSPGRAGDTQYF
>.|13|.|TRBJ2-5|TRBV11-3
TGTGCCAGCAGCCGACGGAGGGGAGAGACCCAGTACTTC
CASSRRRGETQYF
>.|14|.|TRBJ2-5|TRBV28
TGTGCCAGCAGTCCCCGGGGCCCTCGGGAGACCCAGTACTTC
CASSPRGPRETQYF
>.|16|TRBD2|TRBJ2-1|TRBV5-1
TGCGCCAGCAGCTTGGGCACTAGCGGGAGTGTAAATGAGCAGTTCTTC
CASSLGTSGSVNEQFF
>.|16|.|TRBJ2-1|TRBV5-4
TGTGCCAGCAGCTTGATACTTCAGAGCTCCTACAATGAGCAGTTCTTC
CASSLILQSSYNEQFF
>.|15|TRBD1|TRBJ2-7|TRBV5-1
TGCGCCAGCAGCGTGGGACAGGGGCTACCCTACGAGCAGTACTTC
CASSVGQGLPYEQYF
>.|16|TRBD2|TRBJ2-5|TRBV5-1
TGCGCCAGCAGCTTGACCGTCAGGGAGGGTGGAGAGACCCAGTACTTC
CASSLTVREGGETQYF
>.|16|.|TRBJ2-1|TRBV6-5
TGTGCCAGCAGTTACTCGAGTAGCGGAGCACACAATGAGCAGTTCTTC
CASSYSSSGAHNEQFF
>.|15|.|TRBJ2-7|TRBV5-1
TGCGCCAGCAGCCCGGCGGGCTTCCGCTCCTACGAGCAGTACTTC
CASSPAGFRSYEQYF
>.|15|.|TRBJ2-5|TRBV28
TGTGCCAGCAGCGCCATGGCAGGAGGCGGAGAGACCCAGTACTTC
CASSAMAGGGETQYF